A selection of T cell receptor beta chains follows, all from one sample in a study of brain T cells in children with intractable seizures. Assay: immunoSEQ multiplex PCR; the TCRdb copy retains only in-frame clones and omits some. This sample has 80,000 or so clones, with more than 75% found just once. The material sequenced was peripheral blood, taken at surgery. Receptor source: a girl aged 2 to 9 with Rasmussen encephalitis and intractable seizures. Both conserved end residues are part of each CDR3. A D gene is named only where the DNA matches it firmly. For some rows the clone size is stated as once, few or many, or as a class when expanded; others skip it.

v_gene	abundance	j_gene	d_gene	CDR3nt	CDR3aa
TRBV5-4	few	TRBJ1-4	.	TGTGCCAGCAGCTTGAGTGCAACTAATGAAAAACTGTTTTTT	CASSLSATNEKLFF
TRBV6-5	.	TRBJ1-5	TRBD1	TGTGCCAGCAGCAGTGGGACAGCGAATCAGCCCCAGCATTTT	CASSSGTANQPQHF
TRBV7-9	.	TRBJ2-7	.	TGTGCCAGCAGCCGGCTATACGAGCAGTACTTC	CASSRLYEQYF
TRBV9	once	TRBJ2-6	.	TGTGCCAGCAGCGCCAGAAGGACCGGCCCCGGGGCCAACGTCCTGACTTTC	CASSARRTGPGANVLTF
TRBV28	.	TRBJ1-5	.	TGTGCCAGCAGTTTTGGAGGACTACGACATCAGCCCCAGCATTTT	CASSFGGLRHQPQHF
TRBV6-4	.	TRBJ1-1	.	TGTGCCAGCAGTGAGGCCTTTAACACTGAAGCTTTCTTT	CASSEAFNTEAFF
TRBV6-5	.	TRBJ2-7	TRBD1	TGTGCCAGCAGTTACTCGAGACAGGGCTCCTACGAGCAGTACTTC	CASSYSRQGSYEQYF
TRBV6-5	.	TRBJ1-5	TRBD1	TGTGCCAGCAGCAATGGACAGGCTATTAATCAGCCCCAGCATTTT	CASSNGQAINQPQHF
TRBV28	few	TRBJ1-6	.	TGTGCCAGCACCGCCACGGGGGTAGGACCACCCCTCCACTTT	CASTATGVGPPLHF
TRBV21-1	.	TRBJ1-1	.	TGTGCCAGCAGCAAAGGAACCTCCCGGACAGGGGATTTGAACACTGAAGCTTTCTTT	CASSKGTSRTGDLNTEAFF
TRBV14	.	TRBJ2-1	.	TGTGCCAGCAGCCAACAAATAATTGATGAGCAGTTCTTC	CASSQQIIDEQFF
TRBV6-5	once	TRBJ1-5	.	TGTGCCAGCAGATATTCGGACATTGTCAATCAGCCCCAGCATTTT	CASRYSDIVNQPQHF
TRBV18	.	TRBJ2-5	TRBD1	TGTGCCAGCTCCCCAACGTCGGGACAGGGGAGAGAGACCCAGTACTTC	CASSPTSGQGRETQYF
TRBV27	.	TRBJ1-5	TRBD1	TGTGCCAGCAGTTTACTGGGACAGGGGGCAAGGTGGAATCAGCCCCAGCATTTT	CASSLLGQGARWNQPQHF
TRBV28	.	TRBJ2-7	.	TGTGCCAGCAGTTTAGATTTTAACCGTGCCTACGAGCAGTACTTC	CASSLDFNRAYEQYF
TRBV7-4	.	TRBJ1-1	.	TGTGCCAGCAGCCCCCTCGGGGGGCTCACTGAAGCTTTCTTT	CASSPLGGLTEAFF
TRBV19	.	TRBJ1-2	.	TGTGCCAGTAGTAGCCCGACAGGTCGTGGCTACACCTTC	CASSSPTGRGYTF
TRBV19	.	TRBJ2-7	TRBD1	TGTGCCAGTAGTCCTCGTATGGGACAGGGGGCGGAGCAGTACTTC	CASSPRMGQGAEQYF
TRBV6-6	.	TRBJ2-1	.	TGTGCCAGCAGTTATAGGAGCTCCTACAATGAGCAGTTCTTC	CASSYRSSYNEQFF
TRBV9	.	TRBJ2-2	.	TGTGCCAGCAGCGTACCCCCAGGGACGAACACCGGGGAGCTGTTTTTT	CASSVPPGTNTGELFF
TRBV10-1	.	TRBJ2-3	TRBD1	TGCGCCAGCAGTAATGACAGGGGGCGAGATACGCAGTATTTT	CASSNDRGRDTQYF
TRBV4-1	.	TRBJ2-5	.	TGCGCCAGCAGCCCGGGGTTTAAGGAGACCCAGTACTTC	CASSPGFKETQYF
TRBV7-9	.	TRBJ1-1	TRBD1	TGTGCCAGCAGCTTATTGGTGGGACAGGGCTTATTTAACACTGAAGCTTTCTTT	CASSLLVGQGLFNTEAFF
TRBV4-1	once	TRBJ2-7	.	TGCGCCAGCAGCCAAGATCCCGGGGGCCCAGGTCAGCAGTACTTC	CASSQDPGGPGQQYF
TRBV3-1/TRBV3-2	.	TRBJ1-6	.	TGTGCCAGCAGCCAAACAGGGCGGGATTCACCCCTCCACTTT	CASSQTGRDSPLHF
TRBV9	once	TRBJ2-1	.	TGTGCCAGCAGCCGAGGGGGGAGCTCCTACAATGAGCAGTTCTTC	CASSRGGSSYNEQFF
TRBV18	.	TRBJ2-3	.	TGTGCCAGCTCACCACCGAGCACAGATACGCAGTATTTT	CASSPPSTDTQYF
TRBV11-2	.	TRBJ2-7	TRBD1	TGTGCCAGCAGCTTAGAATCAGGGGGCTATGAGCAGTACTTC	CASSLESGGYEQYF
TRBV10-2	.	TRBJ1-3	.	TGCGCCAGCAGTGAAACCTTCGCTGGAAACACCATATATTTT	CASSETFAGNTIYF
TRBV11-2	.	TRBJ1-3	TRBD1	TGTGCCAGCAGCTCCTTGACAGGGAGTGGAAACACCATATATTTT	CASSSLTGSGNTIYF
TRBV5-4	once	TRBJ2-1	TRBD2	TGTGCCAGCAGCCGAGCGGGAGTGGCGGATGAGCAGTTCTTC	CASSRAGVADEQFF
TRBV18	.	TRBJ1-6	TRBD1	TGTGCCAGCTCACCAACATCTTCAGGGGGCGGGAATTCACCCCTCCACTTT	CASSPTSSGGGNSPLHF
TRBV27	.	TRBJ1-2	.	TGTGCCAGCAGTTTATCGTCGGGGGTTACTAACTATGGCTACACCTTC	CASSLSSGVTNYGYTF
TRBV29-1	.	TRBJ2-3	.	TGCAGCGCCAGACTAGCAGATACGCAGTATTTT	CSARLADTQYF
TRBV11-2	.	TRBJ2-7	TRBD1	TGTGCCAGCAGCGAGGGACAGGGTATCTACGAGCAGTACTTC	CASSEGQGIYEQYF
TRBV12-3/TRBV12-4	.	TRBJ1-2	TRBD1	TGTGCCAGCAGTTTAGGACAGGGGATTGGCTACACCTTC	CASSLGQGIGYTF
TRBV15	.	TRBJ2-3	TRBD2	TGTGCCACCGCGGGACTAGCAATCACAGATACGCAGTATTTT	CATAGLAITDTQYF
TRBV7-9	.	TRBJ2-3	TRBD1	TGTGCCAGCCCGGGTGGGACAGGGGCCCTTAGCACAGATACGCAGTATTTT	CASPGGTGALSTDTQYF
TRBV6-5	.	TRBJ2-3	.	TGTGCCGGGGCCAGAGGGGGGAATACGCAGTATTTT	CAGARGGNTQYF
TRBV7-3	.	TRBJ1-1	.	TGTGCCAGCAGCACAAGGCAGGGGAAAGCTTTCTTT	CASSTRQGKAFF
TRBV7-3	.	TRBJ2-3	.	TGTGCCAGCAGCCCCGGACAGGGAGGGACAGATACGCAGTATTTT	CASSPGQGGTDTQYF
TRBV19	.	TRBJ1-6	.	TGTGCCAGTAGGCAACAGGGAAAGGAATCACCCCTCCACTTT	CASRQQGKESPLHF
TRBV5-6	.	TRBJ2-5	.	TGTGCCAGCAGCTTGGGGCAGGGAGGACAGACCCAGTACTTC	CASSLGQGGQTQYF
TRBV5-1	.	TRBJ1-1	.	TGCGCCAGCAGCTTGAACTTGAACACTGAAGCTTTCTTT	CASSLNLNTEAFF
TRBV19	.	TRBJ2-3	.	TGTGCCAGTAGTATCGGGGGGCCGGGAGATACGCAGTATTTT	CASSIGGPGDTQYF
TRBV13	.	TRBJ1-4	.	TGTGCCAGCAGCGCCCGGACATCCGAGAGTGAAAAACTGTTTTTT	CASSARTSESEKLFF